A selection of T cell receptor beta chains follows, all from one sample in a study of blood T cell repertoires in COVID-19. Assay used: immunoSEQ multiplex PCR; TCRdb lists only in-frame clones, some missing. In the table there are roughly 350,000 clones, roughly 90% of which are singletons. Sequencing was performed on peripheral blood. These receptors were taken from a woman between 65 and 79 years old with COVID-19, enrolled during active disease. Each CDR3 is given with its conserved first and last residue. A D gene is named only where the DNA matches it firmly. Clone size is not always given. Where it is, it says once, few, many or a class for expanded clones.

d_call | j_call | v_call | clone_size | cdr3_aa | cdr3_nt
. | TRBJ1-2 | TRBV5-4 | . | CASSPGGNYGYTF | TGTGCCAGCAGCCCGGGAGGGAACTATGGCTACACCTTC
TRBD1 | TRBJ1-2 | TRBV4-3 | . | CASSQATTGDKNYGYTF | TGCGCCAGCAGCCAAGCGACTACAGGGGATAAGAACTATGGCTACACCTTC
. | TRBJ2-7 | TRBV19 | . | CASSIDPQRFYEQYF | TGTGCCAGTAGTATAGATCCACAGAGATTCTACGAGCAGTACTTC
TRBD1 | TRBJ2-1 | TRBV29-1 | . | CSVFPRDRRRNEQFF | TGCAGCGTTTTCCCCCGGGACAGGAGAAGAAATGAGCAGTTCTTC
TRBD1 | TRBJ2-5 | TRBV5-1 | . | CASRWGGTGEETQYF | TGCGCCAGCAGGTGGGGCGGGACAGGCGAAGAGACCCAGTACTTC
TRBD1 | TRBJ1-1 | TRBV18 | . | CASSTGTVNTEAFF | TGTGCCAGCTCAACCGGGACAGTAAACACTGAAGCTTTCTTT
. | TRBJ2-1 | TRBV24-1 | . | CATSGSYRDSVYNEQFF | TGTGCCACCAGTGGTTCCTACCGGGACTCGGTCTACAATGAGCAGTTCTTC
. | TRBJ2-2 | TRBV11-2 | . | CASSFYRVGADTGELFF | TGTGCCAGCAGCTTTTACAGGGTTGGAGCCGACACCGGGGAGCTGTTTTTT
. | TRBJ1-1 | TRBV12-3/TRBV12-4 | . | CASSYGNTEAFF | TGTGCCAGCAGTTACGGGAACACTGAAGCTTTCTTT
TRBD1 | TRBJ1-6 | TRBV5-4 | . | CASSLPQGQGPSPLHF | TGTGCCAGCAGCCTCCCCCAAGGACAGGGTCCTTCACCCCTCCACTTT
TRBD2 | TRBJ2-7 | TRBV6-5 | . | CASGRGTASYEQYF | TGTGCCAGCGGGCGGGGGACGGCCTCCTACGAGCAGTACTTC
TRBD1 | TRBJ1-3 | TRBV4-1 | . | CASSQWDSPFSGNTIYF | TGCGCCAGCAGCCAATGGGACAGCCCCTTCTCTGGAAACACCATATATTTT
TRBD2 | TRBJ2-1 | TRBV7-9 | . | CASSTGLARYNEQFF | TGTGCCAGCAGCACGGGACTAGCGAGATACAATGAGCAGTTCTTC
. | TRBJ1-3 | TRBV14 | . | CASSPRLGGALGNTIYF | TGTGCCAGCAGCCCCCGCCTCGGAGGGGCGCTTGGAAACACCATATATTTT
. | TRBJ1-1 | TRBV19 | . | CASSIVVSWNTEAFF | TGTGCCAGTAGTATTGTTGTGAGCTGGAACACTGAAGCTTTCTTT
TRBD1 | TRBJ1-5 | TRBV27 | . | CATRDRGHQPQHF | TGTGCCACCCGGGACAGGGGTCATCAGCCCCAGCATTTT
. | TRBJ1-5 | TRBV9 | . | CASSGDSSQPQHF | TGTGCCAGCAGCGGCGACAGTTCTCAGCCCCAGCATTTT
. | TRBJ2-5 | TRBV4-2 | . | CASSLRGLSETQYF | TGTGCCAGCAGTCTTAGGGGACTTTCGGAGACCCAGTACTTC
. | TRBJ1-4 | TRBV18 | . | CASSEGVRNEKLFF | TGTGCCAGCTCCGAAGGGGTCCGGAATGAAAAACTGTTTTTT
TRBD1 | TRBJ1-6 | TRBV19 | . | CASRRDSLSSYNSPLHF | TGTGCCAGTAGGAGGGACAGCCTAAGCTCCTATAATTCACCCCTCCACTTT
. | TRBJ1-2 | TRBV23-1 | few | CASSYSTRGPGGYTF | TGCGCCAGCAGCTATTCTACACGAGGGCCGGGTGGCTACACCTTC
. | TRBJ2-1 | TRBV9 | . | CASSVGKGVEGAGEQFF | TGTGCCAGCAGCGTAGGGAAAGGGGTGGAGGGGGCCGGTGAGCAGTTCTTC
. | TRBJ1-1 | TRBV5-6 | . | CASSLGQGGLNAEAFF | TGTGCCAGCAGCTTGGGGCAGGGAGGACTGAACGCTGAAGCTTTCTTT
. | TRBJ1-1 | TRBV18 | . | CASSLKTGRDIAEAFF | TGTGCCAGCTCATTGAAGACAGGCCGAGATATCGCTGAAGCTTTCTTT
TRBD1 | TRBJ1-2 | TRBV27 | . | CASSLFTGQGYYGYTF | TGTGCCAGCAGTTTATTCACCGGACAGGGGTACTATGGCTACACCTTC
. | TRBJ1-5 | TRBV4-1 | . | CASSQSGAVLQPQHF | TGCGCCAGCAGCCAATCAGGGGCAGTTCTGCAGCCCCAGCATTTT
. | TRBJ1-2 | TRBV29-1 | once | CSVLHRDGYTF | TGCAGCGTTTTACACAGGGATGGCTACACCTTC
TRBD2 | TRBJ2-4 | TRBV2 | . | CASSEWRGAENIQYF | TGTGCCAGCAGTGAATGGCGGGGGGCCGAAAACATTCAGTACTTC
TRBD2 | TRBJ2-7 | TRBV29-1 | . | CSVRTPTSGVSYEQYF | TGCAGCGTTCGCACCCCTACTAGCGGGGTCTCCTACGAGCAGTACTTC
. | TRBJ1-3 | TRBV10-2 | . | CASGLDTNTIYF | TGCGCCAGCGGGCTCGACACCAACACCATATATTTT
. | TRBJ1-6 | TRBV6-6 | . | CASSYDSGASNSPLHF | TGTGCCAGCAGTTACGATTCAGGGGCGAGTAATTCACCCCTCCACTTT
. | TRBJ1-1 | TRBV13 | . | CASSPLGGTEAFF | TGTGCCAGCAGCCCATTGGGAGGGACTGAAGCTTTCTTT
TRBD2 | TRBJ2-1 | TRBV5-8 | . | CASSSRTSGDSEQFF | TGTGCCAGCAGCTCTCGGACTAGCGGGGATAGCGAGCAGTTCTTC
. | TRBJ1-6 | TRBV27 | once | CASSVIEDKDSPLHF | TGTGCCAGCAGTGTGATCGAGGACAAGGATTCACCCCTCCACTTT
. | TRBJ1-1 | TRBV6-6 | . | CASSRPQGLQMNTEAFF | TGTGCCAGCAGTCGCCCCCAGGGCCTTCAAATGAACACTGAAGCTTTCTTT
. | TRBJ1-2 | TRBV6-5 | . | CASENLNAGDYGYTF | TGTGCCAGCGAGAACCTTAACGCCGGGGACTATGGCTACACCTTC
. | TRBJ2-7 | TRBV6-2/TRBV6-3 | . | CASSYLGLYEQYF | TGTGCCAGCAGTTACCTGGGGCTCTACGAGCAGTACTTC
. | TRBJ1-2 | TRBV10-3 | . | CAISDRGQLYGYTF | TGTGCCATCAGTGATCGCGGGCAACTCTATGGCTACACCTTC
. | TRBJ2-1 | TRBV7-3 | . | CASSLTPGNEQFF | TGTGCCAGCAGCTTAACGCCAGGCAATGAGCAGTTCTTC
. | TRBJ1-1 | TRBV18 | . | CASSPSGTEAFF | TGTGCCAGCTCACCGTCGGGAACTGAAGCTTTCTTT
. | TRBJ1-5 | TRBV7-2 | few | CASSSQGLGNQPQHF | TGTGCCAGCAGTTCACAGGGATTGGGCAATCAGCCCCAGCATTTT
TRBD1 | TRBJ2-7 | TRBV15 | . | CATATPTGPWSYEQYF | TGTGCCACCGCCACCCCGACAGGGCCCTGGAGTTACGAGCAGTACTTC